The 15 T cell receptor beta chains presented below share a single source sample, sequenced in a study of T-cell reconstitution after alpha-beta-depleted transplantation in children. TCRbeta library construction was performed incorporating unique molecular identifiers. From the PCR reads, TCRdb called clonotypes with MiXCR, one entry per CDR3 protein. The table includes approximately 240,000 distinct CDR3 sequences, 8% to 10% detected once. Sequenced material: PBMCs from the stem cell graft donor, taken from the stem cell graft. Receptor source: a human donor who donated a stem cell graft to a child with acute lymphoblastic leukemia.

The chain has TRBV6-2 or TRBV6-3 and TRBJ1-2; D not certain. Germline assignment: CDR1 MNHEY and CDR2 SVGEGT. The CDR3 length is 15 residues. With 2 bases removed from V and 0 bases from J, the gap between germline ends came to 10 bases. CDR3 nucleotide sequence: TGTGCCAGCAGTTACCTTGGCAGTGCTAACTATGGCTACACCTTC. This encodes CASSYLGSANYGYTF.

The chain links TRBV7-2 to TRBJ1-4; D remains ambiguous. Germline V gives CDR1 SGHTA, CDR2 FQGNSA. This CDR3 is built from 14 residues. V was trimmed by 1 base and J by 10 bases, leaving 13 bases between them. This CDR3 is CASSLVPTFGKLFF. For the CDR3, the DNA is TGTGCCAGCAGCTTAGTACCCACCTTTGGAAAACTGTTTTTT.

This clonotype has at least ten counts. The chain links TRBV4-2 to TRBJ2-2; D is undetermined. CDR3 size: 17 residues. V gave up 0 bases and J gave up 2 bases, with 13 bases separating them. Germline V gene lookup returns CDR1 LGHNA and CDR2 YNFKEQ. The CDR3 coding sequence is TGTGCCAGCAGCCAAGATCGGCTGACGAGAAACACCGGGGAGCTGTTTTTT. It specifies CASSQDRLTRNTGELFF.

At least ten counts were recorded for this clonotype. CDR3 protein: CASSLSAAKGTIYF. In nucleotides, the CDR3 is TGTGCCAGCAGTTTATCGGCAGCAAAAGGGACCATATATTTT. This chain joins TRBV12-3 or TRBV12-4 and TRBJ1-3; D gene unclear. The CDR3 has 14 residues. V was pared by 2 bases and J by 10 bases, with 15 bases between.

This clonotype was observed a handful of times. This chain joins TRBV20-1 and TRBJ2-2, with 10 bases matching TRBD2. The ends lost 6 bases at V and 5 bases at J; junction bases unmatched: 3. CDR1 and CDR2 (germline): DFQATT, SNEGSKA (reference sequence). The CDR3 is 13 residues long. The CDR3 DNA is TGCAGTGCCGGGACTAGCGATACCGGGGAGCTGTTTTTT. Encoded protein: CSAGTSDTGELFF.

At least ten counts were recorded for this clonotype. The chain recombines TRBV5-4 with TRBJ2-7; the D gene is possibly TRBD2 (6 bases). Germline CDR1 is SGHNT and CDR2 is YYREEE (reference sequence). The CDR3 contains 12 residues. With 1 base removed from V and 6 bases from J, the gap between germline ends came to 8 bases. The DNA of the CDR3 is TGTGCCAGCAGCTTGCGCGGGGTCGAGCAGTACTTC. Protein product: CASSLRGVEQYF.

This clonotype was observed many times. This rearrangement joins TRBV7-9 to TRBJ2-2; TRBD1 matches 7 bases. The germline CDR1 and CDR2 sequences are SEHNR and FQNEAQ (reference sequence). The CDR3 spans 15 residues. V lost 5 bases, J lost 6 bases, and 9 bases stayed unmatched. CDR3 DNA: TGTGCCAGCAGCACCGGACAGGCAGGGGCCGGGGAGCTGTTTTTT. It specifies CASSTGQAGAGELFF. Combining the CDR3 with reference TRBV7-9 and TRBJ2-2 gives the whole variable domain DTGVSQNPRHKITKRGQNVTFRCDPISEHNRLYWYRQTLGQGPEFLTYFQNEAQLEKSRLLSDRFSAERPKGSFSTLEIQRTEQGDSAMYLCASSTGQAGAGELFFGEGSRLTVL.

V is TRBV6-5 and J is TRBJ1-2, with 7 bases matching TRBD1. The CDR3 runs to 14 residues. V dropped 4 bases and J dropped 6; count of bases not matched to a gene: 8. The germline CDR1 and CDR2 sequences are MNHEY and SVGAGI. The CDR3 is CASSFNRGADGYTF. The CDR3 DNA is TGTGCCAGCAGTTTCAACAGGGGAGCCGATGGCTACACCTTC.

This clonotype is medium-sized in the sample. This chain links TRBV20-1 with TRBJ2-3, with 8 bases fitting TRBD2. The CDR3 contains 14 residues. Germline V CDR1 and CDR2: DFQATT, SNEGSKA (reference sequence). The J segment lost 5 bases and the V segment lost 0 bases, leaving 4 bases of the junction unmatched. In DNA form, the CDR3 reads TGCAGTGCTAGAGATCCGCTAGCGGGAGATACGCAGTATTTT. Translation gives CSARDPLAGDTQYF.

The sample holds a few counts of this clonotype. The V gene is TRBV11-2, the J gene TRBJ1-1; no definite D call. V was trimmed by 2 bases and J by 8 bases, leaving 12 bases between them. This CDR3 comprises 13 residues. In germline, CDR1 is SGHAT, CDR2 FQNNGV. The DNA of the CDR3 is TGTGCCAGCAGCTTATGGGAGGGTATAGAAGCTTTCTTT. Its protein product is CASSLWEGIEAFF.

This clonotype was detected a few times. J is TRBJ2-1 and V is TRBV3-1; 9 bases are a match to TRBD1. The CDR3 covers 18 residues. Germline CDR1 LGHDT, CDR2 YNNKEL (reference sequence). After removal of 1 base from V and 5 bases from J, the junction contained 12 bases not matched to a gene. Here the CDR3 DNA reads TGTGCCAGCAGCCAAGGGATAATGCCGGGACAGGGAAACAATGAGCAGTTCTTC. Translation gives CASSQGIMPGQGNNEQFF.

Details on this clonotype: Given a much more abundant clone one base away, this may be a read error. The CDR3: CSSTPMDRTNTEAFF. Here the CDR3 DNA reads TGTTCCAGCACCCCAATGGACCGGACGAACACTGAAGCTTTCTTT. The chain employs TRBV7-9 and TRBJ1-1; D is unclear. CDR3 length equals 15 residues. The germline gives CDR1 SEHNR, CDR2 FQNEAQ (reference sequence).

In this sample, this clonotype turned up a few times. The V gene is TRBV27, the J gene TRBJ1-6; D gene ambiguous. This CDR3 is 16 amino acids long. Per germline, CDR1 MNHEY and CDR2 SMNVEV (reference sequence). V was shortened by 6 bases and J by 8 bases, with 20 bases between the two germline ends. CDR3 region: CASSRTTLGPYSPLHF. The CDR3 region has the DNA TGTGCCAGCAGCCGCACCACCTTGGGTCCATATTCACCCCTCCACTTT.

This clonotype was recorded at least ten times. The chain carries TRBV5-1 and TRBJ2-2, with no clear D. V was trimmed by 0 bases and J by 7 bases, leaving 7 bases between them. CDR3 length: 13 amino acids. Germline assignment: CDR1 SGHRS and CDR2 YFSETQ. The chain's CDR3 is CASSLAKDGELFF. The CDR3 DNA reads TGCGCCAGCAGCTTGGCCAAAGACGGGGAGCTGTTTTTT.

The sample holds many counts of this clonotype. V gene TRBV5-5 combines with J gene TRBJ2-5; D gene uncertain. The V gene lost 1 base and the J gene lost 5 bases, with 9 bases spanning the gap. CDR3 length equals 13 residues. Germline assignment: CDR1 SGHKS and CDR2 YYEKEE (reference sequence). CDR3 sequence: CASSLLGVETQYF. In DNA, the CDR3 is TGTGCCAGCAGCTTGTTGGGTGTGGAGACCCAGTACTTC.